The clone carrying this TCR beta chain was seen ten or more times. Antigen specificity is unknown. Constant-region reverse primers amplified full-length variable regions, followed by semi-nested Nested Universal Primer A PCR. Each CDR3 protein gets one entry after TCRdb re-called the 5' RACE reads with MiXCR. Of 9,000 to 10,000 distinct CDR3 sequences in the sample, less than 15% were seen once. General observations from the study: Tumor Tregs overlapped most with tumor, then blood, naive CD4+ cells. In terms of TCR gene usage, tumor memory CD4+ T cells clustered together with blood and lymph node memory CD4+ cells, as well as with lymph node naive CD4+ cells. Whole repertoires were not studied in the larger cohort, only one V-J beta rearrangement.

Cells sorted as Tregs were CD4+, CD25+ and CD127-/low. The sequencing input was Tregs sorted from blood. The receptor was derived from a female donor with breast cancer.

CDR3 loop: CASNKWTTEAFF. In DNA, the CDR3 is TGTGCCAGCAACAAGTGGACCACTGAAGCTTTCTTT. The chain has TRBV6-2 or TRBV6-3 and TRBJ1-1; D gene unclear. V lost 7 bases, J lost 4 bases, and 10 bases lay in between. This CDR3 has 12 residues. Germline values: CDR1 MNHEY, CDR2 SVGEGT.